Each of the 26 T cell receptor beta chains below was sequenced from the same sample in a study of shared clonotypes between healthy human individuals. This table comes from immunoSEQ multiplex PCR, and its TCRdb copy is limited to in-frame clones, with some not included. The sample gives some 1.1 million clones, around 77% of which show up once; approximately 0.9% is in the top ten. The sequencing sample was made of memory CD4+ T cells from PBMCs. Subset indicated: CD45RA-negative fraction. The receptor source for this set is a man younger than 30 in good health. Some clones in this sample may be carry-over from other donors' samples.

The rearrangement links TRBV19 to TRBJ1-4, with TRBD1 matching 7 bases. Trimming took 5 bases from V and 5 from J; bases not matched to a gene: 2. The CDR3 has 13 amino acids. CDR1 is LNHDA and CDR2 is SQIVND in the germline V gene (reference sequence). The DNA of the CDR3 is TGTGCCAGTAGTTTACAGGGGAATGAAAAACTGTTTTTT. The encoded protein is CASSLQGNEKLFF. Full variable domain (missing parts from reference TRBV19 and TRBJ1-4): DGGITQSPKYLFRKEGQNVTLSCEQNLNHDAMYWYRQDPGQGLRLIYYSQIVNDFQKGDIAEGYSVSREKKESFPLTVTSAQKNPTAFYLCASSLQGNEKLFFGSGTQLSVL.

In its sample, this clone was seen a few times. The chain recombines TRBV5-4 with TRBJ2-1; the match to TRBD2 covers 9 bases. V lost 4 bases, J lost 2 bases, and 7 bases stayed unmatched. Germline CDR1 reads SGHNT; CDR2 reads YYREEE (reference sequence). The CDR3 totals 16 residues. This CDR3 reads CASSVTSGRTYNEQFF. CDR3 nucleotide sequence: TGTGCCAGCAGCGTAACTAGCGGGCGGACCTACAATGAGCAGTTCTTC.

This clone was counted between two and nine times. This chain uses TRBV11-1 with TRBJ2-2; D unresolved. The CDR3 is 13 residues long. Trimming took 1 base from V and 4 from J, leaving 4 bases between them. Germline CDR1 and CDR2: SGHAT and FQDESV (reference sequence). The CDR3 region is CASSLDGTGELFF. The CDR3 DNA sequence: TGTGCCAGCAGCTTAGACGGCACCGGGGAGCTGTTTTTT.

With regard to this clone: This likely reflects a read error, since a far larger clone is one base away. The genes are TRBV28 and TRBJ2-6; D may be TRBD1 (6 bases). Germline V gene data show CDR1 as MDHEN and CDR2 as SYDVKM. The V gene lost 3 bases and the J gene lost 0 bases, with 15 bases spanning the gap. This CDR3 is 18 amino acids long. CDR3 bases: TGTGCCAGCAGTTTTCAAGGGGGTCGAAACTCTGGGGCCAACGTCCTGACTTTC. It is translated as CASSFQGGRNSGANVLTF.

The chain employs TRBV5-1 and TRBJ2-1, with 12 positions matching TRBD2. V trimming: 7 bases; J trimming: 7 bases; junction bases outside the gene matches: 18. The CDR3 spans 18 residues. The germline CDR1 and CDR2 sequences are SGHRS and YFSETQ. CDR3 bases: TGCGCCAGCTCAGGAGGGGCTAGCGGGAGGGCCGAGGGGAATGAGCAGTTCTTC. Translation: CASSGGASGRAEGNEQFF.

This sequence joins TRBV7-2 and TRBJ2-1, with 9 bases aligning to TRBD2. Germline V gene data show CDR1 as SGHTA and CDR2 as FQGNSA. This CDR3 has 15 amino acids. Trimming took 2 bases from V and 9 from J; bases not matched to a gene: 8. The CDR3 coding sequence is TGTGCCAGCAGCTTACTGGCGGGAGGGCCGGGTGAGCAGTTCTTC. It yields the protein CASSLLAGGPGEQFF.

CDR3 nucleotides: TGTGCCAGCAGCTTGGATCGGGAGACCCAGTACTTC. It specifies CASSLDRETQYF. The V call is TRBV5-6, the J call TRBJ2-5, with unresolved D. This CDR3 spans 12 amino acids. Trimming pared 0 bases from V and 5 bases from J, leaving 5 bases between. Germline CDR1 reads SGHDT; CDR2 reads YYEEEE. The full variable domain, with the rest looked up from reference TRBV5-6 and TRBJ2-5, is DAGVTQSPTHLIKTRGQQVTLRCSPKSGHDTVSWYQQALGQGPQFIFQYYEEEERQRGNFPDRFSGHQFPNYSSELNVNALLLGDSALYLCASSLDRETQYFGPGTRLLVL.

CDR3 in DNA: TGTGCCAGCATTCTACGGGGGGGAACTAATGAAAAACTGTTTTTT. Protein: CASILRGGTNEKLFF. The rearrangement uses TRBV6-6 and TRBJ1-4; D perhaps matches TRBD1 (5 bases). The CDR3 spans 15 residues. Germline V gives CDR1 MNHNY, CDR2 SVGAGI (reference sequence). Trimming pared 7 bases from V and 1 base from J, leaving 13 bases between.

The chain combines TRBV6-6 with TRBJ1-3; no clear D gene. The germline V gene encodes CDR1 MNHNY and CDR2 SVGAGI (reference sequence). This CDR3 region has 14 residues. V was trimmed by 6 bases and J by 1 base, leaving 10 bases between them. The CDR3 loop reads CASRVQLSGNTIYF. The DNA of the CDR3 is TGTGCCAGCAGGGTACAGTTGTCTGGAAACACCATATATTTT.

In this sample, this clone turned up a few times. V is TRBV16 and J is TRBJ2-3; TRBD2 aligns across 7 bases. The CDR3 is 17 residues long. The trim removed 0 bases at V and 0 bases at J, leaving 6 bases unmatched. From germline, CDR1 is KGHSY and CDR2 FQNENV. CDR3 coding DNA: TGTGCCAGCAGCCAATCTTCGGGACTAACTAGCACAGATACGCAGTATTTT. The encoded protein is CASSQSSGLTSTDTQYF.

The rearrangement uses TRBV6-5 and TRBJ2-1, with D unresolved. In germline, CDR1 is MNHEY, CDR2 SVGAGI. This CDR3 is 13 amino acids long. The V gene lost 6 bases and the J gene lost 6 bases, with 12 bases spanning the gap. Here the CDR3 reads CASSPHHLNEQFF. The CDR3 nucleotides are TGTGCCAGCAGCCCTCACCACCTCAATGAGCAGTTCTTC.

This chain joins TRBV5-4 and TRBJ1-3; D remains ambiguous. Trimming took off 0 bases at V and 0 bases at J, with 10 bases between the two ends. Per the germline V gene, CDR1 is SGHNT and CDR2 is YYREEE (reference sequence). CDR3 length: 16 residues. The CDR3, as DNA: TGTGCCAGCAGCTTGGACAGAGCGACCTCTGGAAACACCATATATTTT. It is translated as CASSLDRATSGNTIYF.

The V call is TRBV30, the J call TRBJ1-6; D gene ambiguous. The CDR3 totals 14 residues. Germline V gene sequence: CDR1 GTSNPN, CDR2 SVGIG (reference sequence). V was pared by 4 bases and J by 10 bases, with 17 bases between. CDR3 loop: CAWTVPGWKSPLHF. The CDR3 DNA reads TGTGCCTGGACGGTACCGGGGTGGAAATCACCCCTCCACTTT.

This clone came up many times. The V and J genes are TRBV16 and TRBJ1-1; tentatively, D is TRBD1 (5 bases). Germline V CDR1 and CDR2: KGHSY, FQNENV. V was shortened by 4 bases and J by 1 base, with 7 bases between the two germline ends. The CDR3 spans 13 residues. The CDR3 region has the DNA TGTGCCAGCAGCCGTCAGGGGAACACTGAAGCTTTCTTT. Its translation is CASSRQGNTEAFF.

Points on this clone: This is likely an artifact of a read error, given a far larger clone one base away. No conserved phenylalanine or tryptophan is present at the end of the CDR3, so a read error is the likely explanation. J is TRBJ2-7 and V is TRBV4-1; unclear D gene. This CDR3 has 13 residues. From germline, CDR1 is MGHRA and CDR2 YSYEKL. Trimming removed 2 bases at V and 4 bases at J, with 9 bases between. The CDR3 reads CASSQLVGYEQYI. The CDR3 DNA follows: TGCGCCAGCAGCCAACTAGTGGGGTACGAGCAGTACATC.

The J gene is TRBJ2-4, the V gene TRBV5-1; D may be TRBD1 or TRBD2 (5 bases each). The germline V and J ends were trimmed by 4 bases and 0 bases, with 11 bases remaining between them. Germline V lookup: CDR1 SGHRS, CDR2 YFSETQ. The length of the CDR3 is 15 residues. Here the CDR3 reads CASSPLGPAKNIQYF. DNA for the CDR3: TGCGCCAGCAGCCCTCTGGGACCAGCCAAAAACATTCAGTACTTC.

This chain connects TRBV5-1 to TRBJ2-1; D uncertain. Germline V gene lookup returns CDR1 SGHRS and CDR2 YFSETQ. Trimming removed 0 bases from V and 0 bases from J, with 4 bases in between. The CDR3 runs to 14 residues. The CDR3 nucleotides are TGCGCCAGCAGCTTGGCCAACTCCTACAATGAGCAGTTCTTC. Translating it yields CASSLANSYNEQFF.

The chain joins TRBV6-5 to TRBJ1-2, with D maybe TRBD1 (5 bases). This CDR3 has 15 amino acids. With 6 bases removed from V and 4 bases from J, the gap between germline ends came to 18 bases. Germline CDR1 reads MNHEY; CDR2 reads SVGAGI. CDR3 DNA: TGTGCCAGCAGCCCCACCCTGCGGGGCGTCTATGGCTACACCTTC. It yields the protein CASSPTLRGVYGYTF.

On this clone: Other DNA sequences of this sample code for an identical CDR3. This chain joins TRBV5-1 and TRBJ2-1; D ambiguous. V dropped 0 bases and J dropped 4 bases, with 5 bases sitting between them. The germline V gene has CDR1 SGHRS and CDR2 YFSETQ. This CDR3 has 13 residues. This CDR3 is CASSLGQYNEQFF. DNA of the CDR3: TGCGCCAGCAGCTTGGGTCAGTACAATGAGCAGTTCTTC.

The V call is TRBV7-9, the J call TRBJ1-1; tentative D call: TRBD1 (5 bases). CDR1 SEHNR and CDR2 FQNEAQ come from the germline V gene (reference sequence). This CDR3 is built from 14 residues. Between the trimmed V and J ends, which lost 1 base and 3 bases, there was a span of 9 bases. The CDR3 protein is CASSLGEGYTEAFF. In nucleotides, the CDR3 is TGTGCCAGCAGCTTAGGAGAGGGGTACACTGAAGCTTTCTTT.

This sequence joins TRBV29-1 and TRBJ1-2; no reliable D call. The CDR3 extends over 12 amino acids. The germline gives CDR1 SQVTM, CDR2 ANQGSEA. Trimming removed 0 bases from V and 7 bases from J, with 9 bases in between. CDR3 sequence reads: CSVEDQGSGYTF. In DNA, the CDR3 is TGCAGCGTTGAAGATCAAGGGAGTGGCTACACCTTC.

The rearrangement links TRBV5-1 to TRBJ2-6; TRBD1 aligns across 9 bases. V lost 7 bases to trimming and J lost 1 base; unmatched junction nucleotides: 9. Germline V gives CDR1 SGHRS, CDR2 YFSETQ. The CDR3 covers 17 residues. The CDR3 is CASATGTGFSGANVLTF. As DNA, the CDR3 is TGCGCCAGCGCGACCGGGACAGGGTTTTCTGGGGCCAACGTCCTGACTTTC.

The gene calls are TRBV4-3 and TRBJ2-4, with D perhaps TRBD2 (6 bases). V was shortened by 1 base and J by 5 bases, with 9 bases between the two germline ends. The CDR3 is 14 residues long. CDR1 LGHNA and CDR2 YSLEER come from the germline V gene. The CDR3 nucleotides read TGCGCCAGCAGCCAAGCGGAGGGGCAAAACATTCAGTACTTC. Translating it yields CASSQAEGQNIQYF.

Turning to this clone: A read error may explain this, as a much larger clone is one base away. The sample contains more than one DNA sequence encoding this CDR3. This sequence joins TRBV28 and TRBJ1-1; no firm D call. The V end was cut by 9 bases, the J end by 0 bases, with 14 bases between. This CDR3 has 14 amino acids. Per the germline V gene, CDR1 is MDHEN and CDR2 is SYDVKM. CDR3 residues: CASSPPKMNTEAFF. The CDR3 nucleotides read TGTGCCAGTAGCCCCCCCAAGATGAACACTGAAGCTTTCTTT.

This chain connects TRBV29-1 to TRBJ1-1; 8 positions match TRBD1. Germline V gene lookup returns CDR1 SQVTM and CDR2 ANQGSEA. The CDR3 contains 13 residues. V lost 3 bases, J lost 9 bases, and 9 bases stayed unmatched. CDR3 protein: CSVDPQGAQKAFF. The CDR3 bases are TGCAGCGTTGACCCCCAGGGGGCGCAAAAAGCTTTCTTT.

In this sample, this clone turned up a few times. V usage is TRBV28 and J usage is TRBJ1-2; 8 nucleotides line up with TRBD1. Germline values: CDR1 MDHEN, CDR2 SYDVKM. This CDR3 region has 17 residues. Trimming took 6 bases from V and 6 from J; bases not matched to a gene: 18. The CDR3 sequence: CASRAPGKGGDRHGYTF. The DNA of the CDR3 is TGTGCCAGCAGGGCTCCCGGGAAGGGTGGGGACAGGCATGGCTACACCTTC.